The rows below give T cell receptor beta chains drawn from one sample of a study of cytomegalovirus exposure and HLA in healthy donors. TCRdb keeps only in-frame clones here, not all; method: immunoSEQ multiplex PCR. The table includes approximately 100,000 clones, around 88% detected once. The material sequenced was PBMCs. All receptors come from a woman in her thirties in good health and CMV-seronegative. Each CDR3 is given with its conserved first and last residue. The D gene is left open where the match is weak. A row's size may be missing; if present it is once, few, many or a size class.

D: TRBD1; J: TRBJ1-2; V: TRBV27; size: once; DNA: TGTGCCAGCAGTTCAGATCGTCCCCCGGGACAGGACTATGGCTACACCTTC; CDR3: CASSSDRPPGQDYGYTF
D: -; J: TRBJ2-1; V: TRBV11-3; size: -; DNA: TGTGCCAGCAGCTCCGGACACGACCTTGAGCAGTTCTTC; CDR3: CASSSGHDLEQFF
D: -; J: TRBJ1-1; V: TRBV6-5; size: -; DNA: TGTGCCGTTCGGGGGAGCTATGGAATGAACACTGAAGCTTTCTTT; CDR3: CAVRGSYGMNTEAFF
D: -; J: TRBJ1-4; V: TRBV2; size: -; DNA: TGTGCCAGCAACGGTCTCGGACATTCAAATGAAAAACTGTTTTTT; CDR3: CASNGLGHSNEKLFF
D: TRBD1; J: TRBJ2-5; V: TRBV28; size: -; DNA: TGTGCCAGCAGTCCATCGGACAGGGAAGAGACCCAGTACTTC; CDR3: CASSPSDREETQYF
D: TRBD1; J: TRBJ1-5; V: TRBV6-5; size: few; DNA: TGTGCCAGCAATCAAGGGACAGGGCTCAATCAGCCCCAGCATTTT; CDR3: CASNQGTGLNQPQHF
D: TRBD1; J: TRBJ1-1; V: TRBV28; size: -; DNA: TGTGCCAGCAGTCGACCCCCAGGGGGGAACACTGAAGCTTTCTTT; CDR3: CASSRPPGGNTEAFF
D: TRBD2; J: TRBJ2-5; V: TRBV28; size: -; DNA: TGTGCCAGCAGTGGTCTTGGGACTAGCGGGCGAGAGACCCAGTACTTC; CDR3: CASSGLGTSGRETQYF
D: TRBD2; J: TRBJ2-5; V: TRBV5-1; size: -; DNA: TGCGCCAGCAGCTTAGCTACTAGCGGGGGGGTACAAGAGACCCAGTACTTC; CDR3: CASSLATSGGVQETQYF
D: TRBD2; J: TRBJ2-1; V: TRBV9; size: -; DNA: TGTGCCAGCAGCGAGTGGCTAGCGGGGGACAATGAGCAGTTCTTC; CDR3: CASSEWLAGDNEQFF
D: -; J: TRBJ2-1; V: TRBV11-2; size: -; DNA: TGTGCCAGCAGTTTGACAGCCGGCTCCTACAATGAGCAGTTCTTC; CDR3: CASSLTAGSYNEQFF
D: -; J: TRBJ1-6; V: TRBV10-3; size: -; DNA: TGTGCCATCGGTAGCTTCCTTAGCTCCTATAATTCACCCCTCCACTTT; CDR3: CAIGSFLSSYNSPLHF
D: -; J: TRBJ2-5; V: TRBV19; size: -; DNA: TGTGCCAGTAGCGACGCCCCCGGGGGTACCTTAGAGACCCAGTACTTC; CDR3: CASSDAPGGTLETQYF
D: -; J: TRBJ1-5; V: TRBV19; size: -; DNA: TGTGCCAGTAGGGCCGGACAGATGAGGCCCCAGCATTTT; CDR3: CASRAGQMRPQHF
D: -; J: TRBJ2-7; V: TRBV5-1; size: -; DNA: TGCGCCAGCATCTCGGAAGGGAGAGGCGAGCAGTACTTC; CDR3: CASISEGRGEQYF
D: -; J: TRBJ1-5; V: TRBV2; size: few; DNA: TGTGCCAGCCGGGGATCCAGGGGAAGCAATCAGCCCCAGCATTTT; CDR3: CASRGSRGSNQPQHF
D: -; J: TRBJ1-1; V: TRBV25-1; size: few; DNA: TGTGCCAGCAGTGGCAAACTAAACCGGGACACTGAAGCTTTCTTT; CDR3: CASSGKLNRDTEAFF
D: TRBD2; J: TRBJ2-7; V: TRBV2; size: -; DNA: TGTGCCAGCAGTGAATCACCAAACCGACTAGCGGGGGTACAGTACTTC; CDR3: CASSESPNRLAGVQYF
D: TRBD1; J: TRBJ2-3; V: TRBV11-3; size: -; DNA: TGTGCCAGCCGGGACAGGGGCACAGATACGCAGTATTTT; CDR3: CASRDRGTDTQYF
D: -; J: TRBJ2-1; V: TRBV19; size: -; DNA: TGTGCCAGTAGTGCAACTTCCTACAATGAGCAGTTCTTC; CDR3: CASSATSYNEQFF
D: -; J: TRBJ1-5; V: TRBV27; size: once; DNA: TGTGCCAGCAGTTTAGGGACAACAAGCAATCAGCCCCAGCATTTT; CDR3: CASSLGTTSNQPQHF
D: TRBD1; J: TRBJ1-2; V: TRBV18; size: -; DNA: TGTGCCAGCTCCCGGGACAGGGAGAGCTATGGCTACACCTTC; CDR3: CASSRDRESYGYTF
D: TRBD1; J: TRBJ2-3; V: TRBV5-1; size: -; DNA: TGCGCCAGCAGGATGGACAGGGAATATGCGCAGTATTTT; CDR3: CASRMDREYAQYF
D: -; J: TRBJ2-7; V: TRBV11-1; size: -; DNA: TGTGCCAGCAGCTTAGGGAGGGGTTACGAGCAGTACTTC; CDR3: CASSLGRGYEQYF
D: TRBD1; J: TRBJ2-3; V: TRBV9; size: few; DNA: TGTGCCAGCAGCGTAAAGGGACAGGGGGGTGCTACGCAGTATTTT; CDR3: CASSVKGQGGATQYF
D: TRBD2; J: TRBJ2-1; V: TRBV6-6; size: -; DNA: TGTGCCAGCAGCCACCTAGCGGGGAGAAATGAGCAGTTCTTC; CDR3: CASSHLAGRNEQFF
D: TRBD2; J: TRBJ2-7; V: TRBV5-1; size: -; DNA: TGCGCCAGCAGCTTGGCTAGCGGAGCCTCCTACGAGCAGTACTTC; CDR3: CASSLASGASYEQYF
D: TRBD1; J: TRBJ2-7; V: TRBV2; size: -; DNA: TGTGCCAGCAGTGGTGACAGGGGGCGCGAGCAGTACTTC; CDR3: CASSGDRGREQYF
D: -; J: TRBJ1-3; V: TRBV6-1; size: -; DNA: TGTGCCAGCAGTGAGGCAGGGCTTCTGAATGGAAACACCATATATTTT; CDR3: CASSEAGLLNGNTIYF
D: -; J: TRBJ2-1; V: TRBV7-6; size: -; DNA: TGTGCCAGCACTCCGTGGTGGGGCCCGGTTAATGAGCAGTTCTTC; CDR3: CASTPWWGPVNEQFF
D: -; J: TRBJ2-7; V: TRBV7-9; size: -; DNA: TGTGCCAGCTCCGAGGGTTCCGACGAGCAGTACTTC; CDR3: CASSEGSDEQYF
D: TRBD1; J: TRBJ1-5; V: TRBV19; size: -; DNA: TGTGCCAGTAGTATAGCTAAAACAGGGGTGTATTATCAGCCCCAGCATTTT; CDR3: CASSIAKTGVYYQPQHF
D: TRBD2; J: TRBJ2-3; V: TRBV5-1; size: -; DNA: TGCGCCAGCAGCTTTTTCGGGAGGGCCGCAGATACGCAGTATTTT; CDR3: CASSFFGRAADTQYF
D: -; J: TRBJ2-3; V: TRBV5-8; size: -; DNA: TGTGCCAGCAAGAGGGACACAGATACGCAGTATTTT; CDR3: CASKRDTDTQYF
D: TRBD2; J: TRBJ2-3; V: TRBV7-9; size: -; DNA: TGTGCCAGCAGCTTGGGCGGGGGGTCAGATACGCAGTATTTT; CDR3: CASSLGGGSDTQYF
D: TRBD2; J: TRBJ2-1; V: TRBV4-2; size: -; DNA: TGTGCCAGCAGCCAAGATCAACTAACGAGCGGGATCGAGAGCGACGAGCAGTTCTTC; CDR3: CASSQDQLTSGIESDEQFF
D: TRBD1; J: TRBJ2-7; V: TRBV7-8; size: -; DNA: TGTGCCAGCAGCTTAGTTGGCAGGGGGTACGAGCAGTACTTC; CDR3: CASSLVGRGYEQYF
D: -; J: TRBJ1-2; V: TRBV5-6; size: -; DNA: TGTGCCAGCAAATCGTCAGGGTCAGGGGCTTCTGGCTACACCTTC; CDR3: CASKSSGSGASGYTF
D: TRBD2; J: TRBJ2-7; V: TRBV9; size: -; DNA: TGTGCCAGCAGCGAAGGAGGGACTAGCGGGATATACGAGCAGTACTTC; CDR3: CASSEGGTSGIYEQYF
D: -; J: TRBJ2-1; V: TRBV7-6; size: -; DNA: TGTGCCAGCAGCCCCCCCACCCAGCGGTACTACAATGAGCAGTTCTTC; CDR3: CASSPPTQRYYNEQFF
D: TRBD1; J: TRBJ1-5; V: TRBV19; size: -; DNA: TGTGCCAGTAGTCCACAGGGGAATCAGCCCCAGCATTTT; CDR3: CASSPQGNQPQHF
D: TRBD1; J: TRBJ2-2; V: TRBV7-3; size: -; DNA: TGTGCCAGCAAAACAGGGGGCCCAAACACCGGGGAGCTGTTTTTT; CDR3: CASKTGGPNTGELFF
D: -; J: TRBJ2-7; V: TRBV10-2; size: -; DNA: TGCGCCAGCAGTGAGAGCGAATCCTACGAGCAGTACTTC; CDR3: CASSESESYEQYF
D: -; J: TRBJ1-1; V: TRBV6-1; size: -; DNA: TGTGCCAGCAGTGAAAGGGGGGGGGACACTGAAGCTTTCTTT; CDR3: CASSERGGDTEAFF
D: TRBD1; J: TRBJ2-7; V: TRBV9; size: once; DNA: TGTGCCAGCAGCCCCGGAGGACAGGGGTACGAGCAGTACTTC; CDR3: CASSPGGQGYEQYF